This T cell receptor beta chain originates from a study of blood T cell repertoires in COVID-19. The wider study: T cells, B-cell-depleted T cells, or PBMCs provided the cDNA or gDNA that served as material.

Trimming took off 5 bases at V and 3 bases at J, with 11 bases between the two ends. In germline, CDR1 is MDHEN, CDR2 SYDVKM. This CDR3 contains 13 residues. The table came from immunoSEQ multiplex PCR; TCRdb's copy has only in-frame clones and leaves some out. The data show roughly 150,000 clones, 75% to 90% seen once. The sample holds one count of this clone. The material sequenced was peripheral blood. The gene calls are TRBV28 and TRBJ2-7, with a weak D call TRBD2 (5 bases). This receptor was identified in a man between 60 and 70 years old with active or convalescent COVID-19. CDR3 amino acids: CASSESGFYEQYF. CDR3 sequence (DNA): TGTGCCAGCAGTGAATCGGGGTTCTACGAGCAGTACTTC.